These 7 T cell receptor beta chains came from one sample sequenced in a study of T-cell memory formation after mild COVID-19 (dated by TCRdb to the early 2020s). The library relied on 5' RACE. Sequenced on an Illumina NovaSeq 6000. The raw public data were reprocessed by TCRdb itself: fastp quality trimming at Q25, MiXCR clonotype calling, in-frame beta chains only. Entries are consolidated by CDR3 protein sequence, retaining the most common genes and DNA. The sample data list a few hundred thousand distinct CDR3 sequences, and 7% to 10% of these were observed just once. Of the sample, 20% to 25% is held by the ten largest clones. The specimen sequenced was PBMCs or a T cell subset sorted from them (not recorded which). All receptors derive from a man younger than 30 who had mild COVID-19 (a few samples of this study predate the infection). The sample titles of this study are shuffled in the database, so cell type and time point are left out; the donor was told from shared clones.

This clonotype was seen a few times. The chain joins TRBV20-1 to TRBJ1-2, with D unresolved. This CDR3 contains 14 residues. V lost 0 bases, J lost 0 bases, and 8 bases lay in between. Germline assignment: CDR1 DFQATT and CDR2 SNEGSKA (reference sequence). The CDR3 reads CSAREQPANYGYTF. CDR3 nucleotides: TGCAGTGCTAGAGAACAGCCAGCTAACTATGGCTACACCTTC.

CDR3 in amino acids: CSVDSGLGDEQFF. The CDR3 bases are TGCAGCGTTGACTCGGGACTCGGAGATGAGCAGTTCTTC. The genes are TRBV29-1 and TRBJ2-1, with D perhaps matching TRBD2 (6 bases). Per the germline V gene, CDR1 is SQVTM and CDR2 is ANQGSEA. This CDR3 has 13 amino acids. With 3 bases removed from V and 8 bases from J, the gap between germline ends came to 14 bases.

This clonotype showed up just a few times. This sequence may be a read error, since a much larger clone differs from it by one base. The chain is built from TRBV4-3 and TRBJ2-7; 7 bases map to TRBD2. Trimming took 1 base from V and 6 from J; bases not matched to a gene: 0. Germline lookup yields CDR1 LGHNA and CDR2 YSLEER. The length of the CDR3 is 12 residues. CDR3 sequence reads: CASSQAGGEQYF. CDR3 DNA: TGCGCCAGCAGCCAAGCGGGGGGCGAGCAGTACTTC.

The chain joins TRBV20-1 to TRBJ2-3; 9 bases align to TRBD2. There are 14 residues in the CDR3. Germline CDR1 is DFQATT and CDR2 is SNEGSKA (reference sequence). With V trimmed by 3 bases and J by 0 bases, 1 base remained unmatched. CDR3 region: CSASAGGSTDTQYF. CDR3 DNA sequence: TGCAGTGCTAGTGCGGGGGGGAGCACAGATACGCAGTATTTT.

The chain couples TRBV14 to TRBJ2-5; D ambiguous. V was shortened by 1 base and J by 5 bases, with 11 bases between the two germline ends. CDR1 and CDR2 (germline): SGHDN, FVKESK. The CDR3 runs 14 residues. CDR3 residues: CASSQALVGETQYF. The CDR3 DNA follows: TGTGCCAGCAGCCAAGCTCTAGTGGGGGAGACCCAGTACTTC.

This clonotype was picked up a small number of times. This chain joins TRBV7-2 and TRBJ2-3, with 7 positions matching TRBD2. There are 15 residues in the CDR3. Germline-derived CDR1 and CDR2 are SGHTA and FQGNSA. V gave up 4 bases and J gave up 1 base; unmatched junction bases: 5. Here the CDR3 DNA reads TGTGCCAGCAGCTCGGGGGGTTACCGCACAGATACGCAGTATTTT. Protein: CASSSGGYRTDTQYF.

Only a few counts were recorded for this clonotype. CDR3 DNA: TGCGCCAGCAGCTTGTCCAGCCAGACCCAGTACTTC. Its translation is CASSLSSQTQYF. The V call is TRBV5-1, the J call TRBJ2-5; D gene unclear. Deletions cut 1 base from V and 6 bases from J, with 7 bases between. The germline V gene has CDR1 SGHRS and CDR2 YFSETQ. There are 12 residues in the CDR3. Using reference TRBV5-1 and TRBJ2-5 for the parts outside the CDR3, the full variable domain is KAGVTQTPRYLIKTRGQQVTLSCSPISGHRSVSWYQQTPGQGLQFLFEYFSETQRNKGNFPGRFSGRQFSNSRSEMNVSTLELGDSALYLCASSLSSQTQYFGPGTRLLVL.